This T cell receptor beta chain was observed in a study of T cell responses to AZD1222 COVID-19 vaccine. Study-level results: Breadth and depth of Spike-specific TCRs rose after two AZD1222 doses. Of the AZD1222 recipients, only 5 or 6 were seropositive at baseline.

The repertoire was sequenced with immunoSEQ multiplex PCR; TCRdb's copy has only in-frame clones and lacks some. The table has about 160,000 clones, roughly 90% seen once; the top ten hold approximately 3.5%. In the case of this clone: What it binds is not known.

CDR1 and CDR2 from the germline V gene are SGDLS and YYNGEE. This CDR3 region has 11 residues. Trimming cost V 3 bases and J 7 bases, with 4 bases left between them. The V gene is TRBV9, the J gene TRBJ2-2, with D uncertain. The sequence was collected from an adult who received the AZD1222 COVID-19 vaccine. Here the sequenced sample was peripheral blood, taken 28 days after the second AZD1222 dose. CDR3: CASSGGGELFF. In nucleotides, the CDR3 is TGTGCCAGCAGCGGGGGCGGGGAGCTGTTTTTT.